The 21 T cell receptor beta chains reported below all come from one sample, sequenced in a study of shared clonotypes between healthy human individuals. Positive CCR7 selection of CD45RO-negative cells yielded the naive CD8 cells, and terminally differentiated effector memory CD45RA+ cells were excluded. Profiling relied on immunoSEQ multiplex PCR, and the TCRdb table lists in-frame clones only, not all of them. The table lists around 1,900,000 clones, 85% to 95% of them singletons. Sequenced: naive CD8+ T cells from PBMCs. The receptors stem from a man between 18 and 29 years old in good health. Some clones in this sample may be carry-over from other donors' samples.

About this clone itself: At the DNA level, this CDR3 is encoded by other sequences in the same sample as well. The CDR3 nucleotides read TGTGCCAGCAGTTACGGACGATCCTACGAGCAGTACTTC. Its translation is CASSYGRSYEQYF. The rearrangement joins TRBV27 to TRBJ2-7; the D is unclear. CDR1 MNHEY and CDR2 SMNVEV come from the germline V gene (reference sequence). The CDR3 has 13 amino acids. Trimming shortened V by 4 bases and J by 1 base, and 8 bases separated the two germline ends.

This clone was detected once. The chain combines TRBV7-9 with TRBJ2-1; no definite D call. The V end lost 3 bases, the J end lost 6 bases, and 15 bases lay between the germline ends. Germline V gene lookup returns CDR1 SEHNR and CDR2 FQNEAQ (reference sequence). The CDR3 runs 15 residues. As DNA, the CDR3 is TGTGCCAGCAGCTTGCCCCTTCGCCCTTTCAATGAGCAGTTCTTC. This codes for CASSLPLRPFNEQFF.

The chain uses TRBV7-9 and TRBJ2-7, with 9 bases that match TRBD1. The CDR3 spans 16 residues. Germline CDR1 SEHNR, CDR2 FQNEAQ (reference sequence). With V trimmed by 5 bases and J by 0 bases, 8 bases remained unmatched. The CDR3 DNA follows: TGTGCCAGCAGCCCATCCGGGACAGGGAGCTCCTACGAGCAGTACTTC. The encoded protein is CASSPSGTGSSYEQYF.

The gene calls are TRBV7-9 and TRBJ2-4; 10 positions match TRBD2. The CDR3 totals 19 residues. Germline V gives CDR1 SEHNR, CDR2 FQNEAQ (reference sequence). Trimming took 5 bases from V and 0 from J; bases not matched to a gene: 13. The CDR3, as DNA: TGTGCCAGCAGCCCTAAGATCATAGCGGGAGGCTTAGCCAAAAACATTCAGTACTTC. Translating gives CASSPKIIAGGLAKNIQYF. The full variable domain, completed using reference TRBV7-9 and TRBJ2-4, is DTGVSQNPRHKITKRGQNVTFRCDPISEHNRLYWYRQTLGQGPEFLTYFQNEAQLEKSRLLSDRFSAERPKGSFSTLEIQRTEQGDSAMYLCASSPKIIAGGLAKNIQYFGAGTRLSVL.

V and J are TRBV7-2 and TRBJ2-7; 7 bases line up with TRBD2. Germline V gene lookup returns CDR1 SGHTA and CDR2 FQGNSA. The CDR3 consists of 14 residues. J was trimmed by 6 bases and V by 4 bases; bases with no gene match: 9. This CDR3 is CASSSLVGRGEQYF. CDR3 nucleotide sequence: TGTGCCAGCAGCTCCCTGGTGGGGAGGGGCGAGCAGTACTTC.

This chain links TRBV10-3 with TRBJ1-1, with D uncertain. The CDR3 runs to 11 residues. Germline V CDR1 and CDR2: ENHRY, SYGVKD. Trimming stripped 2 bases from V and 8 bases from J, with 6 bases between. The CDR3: CAISETGEAFF. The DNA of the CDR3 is TGTGCCATCAGTGAGACCGGGGAAGCTTTCTTT.

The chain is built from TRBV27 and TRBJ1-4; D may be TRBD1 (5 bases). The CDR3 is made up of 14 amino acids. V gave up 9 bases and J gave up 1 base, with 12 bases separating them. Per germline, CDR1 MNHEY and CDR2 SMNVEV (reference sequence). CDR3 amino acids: CASGTLGTNEKLFF. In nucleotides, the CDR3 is TGTGCCAGTGGGACGCTCGGAACTAATGAAAAACTGTTTTTT.

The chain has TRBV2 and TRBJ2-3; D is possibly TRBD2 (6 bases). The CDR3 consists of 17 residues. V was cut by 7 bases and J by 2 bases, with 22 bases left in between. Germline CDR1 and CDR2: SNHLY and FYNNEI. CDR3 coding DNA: TGTGCCAGCACCCCTGGGGGGTGGCGGGAAGTCACAGATACGCAGTATTTT. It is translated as CASTPGGWREVTDTQYF.

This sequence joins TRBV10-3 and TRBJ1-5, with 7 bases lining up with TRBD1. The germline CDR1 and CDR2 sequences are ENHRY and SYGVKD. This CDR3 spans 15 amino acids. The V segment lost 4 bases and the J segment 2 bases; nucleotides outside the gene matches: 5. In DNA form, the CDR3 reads TGTGCCATCAGTGCCGACAGGGTTGGCAATCAGCCCCAGCATTTT. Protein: CAISADRVGNQPQHF.

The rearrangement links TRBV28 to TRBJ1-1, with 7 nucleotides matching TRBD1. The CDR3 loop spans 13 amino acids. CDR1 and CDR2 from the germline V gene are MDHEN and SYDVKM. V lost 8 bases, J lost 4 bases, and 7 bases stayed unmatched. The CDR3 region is CASALGQSTEAFF. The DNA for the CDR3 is TGTGCCAGCGCTTTGGGACAGTCCACTGAAGCTTTCTTT.

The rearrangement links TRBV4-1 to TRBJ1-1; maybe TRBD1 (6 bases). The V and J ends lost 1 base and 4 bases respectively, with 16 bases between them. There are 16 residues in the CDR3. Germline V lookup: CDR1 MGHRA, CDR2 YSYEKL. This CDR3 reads CASSQAGEIRGTEAFF. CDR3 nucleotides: TGCGCCAGCAGCCAAGCTGGGGAGATCAGGGGCACTGAAGCTTTCTTT.

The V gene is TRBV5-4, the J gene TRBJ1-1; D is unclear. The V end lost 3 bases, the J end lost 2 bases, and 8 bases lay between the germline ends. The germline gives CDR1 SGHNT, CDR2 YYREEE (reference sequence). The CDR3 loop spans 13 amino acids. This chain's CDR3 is CASSSDGNTEAFF. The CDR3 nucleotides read TGTGCCAGCAGCTCCGACGGTAACACTGAAGCTTTCTTT.

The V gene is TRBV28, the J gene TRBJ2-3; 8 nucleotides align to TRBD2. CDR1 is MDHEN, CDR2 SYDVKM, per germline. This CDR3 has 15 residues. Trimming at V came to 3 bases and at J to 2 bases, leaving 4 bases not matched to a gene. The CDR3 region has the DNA TGTGCCAGCAGTTTTGTAGCGGGGTTCACAGATACGCAGTATTTT. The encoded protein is CASSFVAGFTDTQYF.

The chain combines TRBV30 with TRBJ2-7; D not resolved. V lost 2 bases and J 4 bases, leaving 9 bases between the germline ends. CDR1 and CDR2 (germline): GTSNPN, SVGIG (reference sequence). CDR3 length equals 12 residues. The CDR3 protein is CAWSHVVYEQYF. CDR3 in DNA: TGTGCCTGGAGTCACGTCGTATACGAGCAGTACTTC.

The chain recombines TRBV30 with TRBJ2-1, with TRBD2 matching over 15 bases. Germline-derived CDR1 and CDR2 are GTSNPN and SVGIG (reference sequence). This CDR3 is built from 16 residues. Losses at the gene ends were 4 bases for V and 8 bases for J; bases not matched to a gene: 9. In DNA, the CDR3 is TGTGCCTGGACACCCAGGACTAGCGGGAGGGCGGATGAGCAGTTCTTC. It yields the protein CAWTPRTSGRADEQFF.

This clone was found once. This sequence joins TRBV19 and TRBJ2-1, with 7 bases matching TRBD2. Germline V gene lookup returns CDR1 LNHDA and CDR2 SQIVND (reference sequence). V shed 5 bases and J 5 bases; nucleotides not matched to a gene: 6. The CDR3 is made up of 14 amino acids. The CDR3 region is CASSPSGTHNEQFF. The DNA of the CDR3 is TGTGCCAGTAGTCCTAGCGGAACTCACAATGAGCAGTTCTTC.

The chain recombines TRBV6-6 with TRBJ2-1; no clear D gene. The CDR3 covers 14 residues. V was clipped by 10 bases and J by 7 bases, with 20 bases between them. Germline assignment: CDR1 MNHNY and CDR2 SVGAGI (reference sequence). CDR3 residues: CATQASVTQNEQFF. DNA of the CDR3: TGTGCCACCCAGGCTTCGGTGACTCAGAATGAGCAGTTCTTC.

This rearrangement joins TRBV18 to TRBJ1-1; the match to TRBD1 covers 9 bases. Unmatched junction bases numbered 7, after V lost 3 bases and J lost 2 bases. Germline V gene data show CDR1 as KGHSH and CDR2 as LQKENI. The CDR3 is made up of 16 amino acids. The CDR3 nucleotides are TGTGCCAGCTCACCCGACAGGGGGTTATCTAACACTGAAGCTTTCTTT. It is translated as CASSPDRGLSNTEAFF. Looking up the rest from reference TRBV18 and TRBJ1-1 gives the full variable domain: NAGVMQNPRHLVRRRGQEARLRCSPMKGHSHVYWYRQLPEEGLKFMVYLQKENIIDESGMPKERFSAEFPKEGPSILRIQQVVRGDSAAYFCASSPDRGLSNTEAFFGQGTRLTVV.

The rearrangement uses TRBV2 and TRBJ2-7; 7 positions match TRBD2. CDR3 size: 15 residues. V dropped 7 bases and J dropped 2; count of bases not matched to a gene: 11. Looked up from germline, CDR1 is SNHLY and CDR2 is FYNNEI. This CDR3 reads CASIGLAGRTYEQYF. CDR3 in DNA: TGTGCCAGCATTGGATTAGCGGGCCGGACCTACGAGCAGTACTTC.

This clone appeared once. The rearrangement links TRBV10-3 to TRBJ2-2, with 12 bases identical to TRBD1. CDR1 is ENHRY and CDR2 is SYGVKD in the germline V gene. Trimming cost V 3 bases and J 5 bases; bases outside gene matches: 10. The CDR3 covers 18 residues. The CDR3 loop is CAISEPGQGARRTGELFF. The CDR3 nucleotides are TGTGCCATCAGTGAACCGGGACAGGGGGCGCGTAGGACCGGGGAGCTGTTTTTT.

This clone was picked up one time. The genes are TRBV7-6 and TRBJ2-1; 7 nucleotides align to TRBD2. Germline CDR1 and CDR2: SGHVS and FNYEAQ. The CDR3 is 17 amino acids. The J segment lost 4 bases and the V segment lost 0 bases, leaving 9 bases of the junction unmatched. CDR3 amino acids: CASSLAYSREMYNEQFF. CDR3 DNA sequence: TGTGCCAGCAGCTTAGCCTACTCGCGGGAGATGTACAATGAGCAGTTCTTC.